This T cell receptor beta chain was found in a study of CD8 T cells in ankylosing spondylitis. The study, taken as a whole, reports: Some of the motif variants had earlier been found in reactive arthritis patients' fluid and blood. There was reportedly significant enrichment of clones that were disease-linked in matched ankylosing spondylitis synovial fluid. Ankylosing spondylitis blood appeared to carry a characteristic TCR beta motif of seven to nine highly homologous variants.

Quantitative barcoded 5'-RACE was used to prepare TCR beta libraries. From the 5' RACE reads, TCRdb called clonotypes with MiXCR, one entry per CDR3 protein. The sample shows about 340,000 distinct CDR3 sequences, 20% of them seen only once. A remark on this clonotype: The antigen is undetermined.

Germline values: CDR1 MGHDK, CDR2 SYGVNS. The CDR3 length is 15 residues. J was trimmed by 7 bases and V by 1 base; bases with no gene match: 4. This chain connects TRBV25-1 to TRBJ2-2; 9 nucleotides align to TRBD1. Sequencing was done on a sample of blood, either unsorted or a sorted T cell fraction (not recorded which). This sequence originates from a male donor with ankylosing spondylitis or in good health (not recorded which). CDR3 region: CASSEWGQGHGELFF. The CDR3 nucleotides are TGTGCCAGCAGTGAATGGGGACAGGGTCACGGGGAGCTGTTTTTT.